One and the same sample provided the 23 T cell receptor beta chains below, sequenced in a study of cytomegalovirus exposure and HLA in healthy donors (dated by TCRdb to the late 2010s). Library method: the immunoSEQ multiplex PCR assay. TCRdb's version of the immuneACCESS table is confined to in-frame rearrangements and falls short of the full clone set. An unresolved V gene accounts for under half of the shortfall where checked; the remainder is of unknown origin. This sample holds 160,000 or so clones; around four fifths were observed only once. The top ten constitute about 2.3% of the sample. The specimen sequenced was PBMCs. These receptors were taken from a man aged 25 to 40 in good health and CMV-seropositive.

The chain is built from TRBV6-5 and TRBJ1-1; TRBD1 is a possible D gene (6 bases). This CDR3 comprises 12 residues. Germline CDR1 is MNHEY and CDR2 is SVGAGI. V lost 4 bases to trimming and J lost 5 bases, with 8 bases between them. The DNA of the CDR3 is TGTGCCAGCAGTTCAGGGGAAACTGAAGCTTTCTTT. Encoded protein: CASSSGETEAFF.

CDR3 DNA sequence: TGTGCCAGCAGCCAGGAAGGGGGCGGCTCACCCCTCCACTTT. Amino acids: CASSQEGGGSPLHF. The genes are TRBV2 and TRBJ1-6, with TRBD1 matching 7 bases. The CDR3 extends over 14 amino acids. Trimming removed 6 bases from V and 10 bases from J; junction bases left unmatched: 9. Per the germline V gene, CDR1 is SNHLY and CDR2 is FYNNEI.

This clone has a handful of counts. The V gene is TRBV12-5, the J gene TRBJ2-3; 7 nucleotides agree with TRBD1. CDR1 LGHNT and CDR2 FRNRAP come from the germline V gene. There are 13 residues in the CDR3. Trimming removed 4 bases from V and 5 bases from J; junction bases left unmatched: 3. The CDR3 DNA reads TGTGCTAGTGGTTCTACAGGGGAAGATACGCAGTATTTT. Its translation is CASGSTGEDTQYF.

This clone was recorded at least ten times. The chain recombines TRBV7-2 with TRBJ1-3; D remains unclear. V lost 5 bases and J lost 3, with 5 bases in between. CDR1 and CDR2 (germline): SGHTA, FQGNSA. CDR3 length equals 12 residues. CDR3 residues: CASSLRGNTIYF. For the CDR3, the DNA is TGTGCCAGCAGCCTACGTGGAAACACCATATATTTT.

For the CDR3, the DNA is TGTGCCACCAGCATCCAGGGCAATCAGCCCCAGCATTTT. This codes for CATSIQGNQPQHF. The chain has TRBV15 and TRBJ1-5; unclear D gene. This CDR3 is built from 13 residues. Trimming stripped 4 bases from V and 2 bases from J, with 6 bases between. CDR1 LNHNV and CDR2 YYDKDF come from the germline V gene (reference sequence).

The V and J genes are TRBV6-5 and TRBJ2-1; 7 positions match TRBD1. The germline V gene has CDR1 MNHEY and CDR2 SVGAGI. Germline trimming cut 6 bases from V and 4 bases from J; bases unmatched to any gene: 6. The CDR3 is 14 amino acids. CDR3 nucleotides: TGTGCCAGCAGGCCCGGGACAGTTTACAATGAGCAGTTCTTC. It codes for CASRPGTVYNEQFF.

The CDR3 DNA reads as TGTGCCAGCAGCTTAAAGCCAGGGAATTCACCCCTCCACTTT. It specifies CASSLKPGNSPLHF. The chain links TRBV7-9 to TRBJ1-6; D may be TRBD1 (5 bases). V was clipped by 2 bases and J by 7 bases, with 9 bases between them. The CDR3 totals 14 residues. Looked up from germline, CDR1 is SEHNR and CDR2 is FQNEAQ (reference sequence).

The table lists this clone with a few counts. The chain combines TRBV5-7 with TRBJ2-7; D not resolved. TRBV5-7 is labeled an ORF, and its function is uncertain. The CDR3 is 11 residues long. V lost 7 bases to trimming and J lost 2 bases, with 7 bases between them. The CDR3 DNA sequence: TGTGCCAGCGACTTCCCCTACGAGCAGTACTTC. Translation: CASDFPYEQYF.

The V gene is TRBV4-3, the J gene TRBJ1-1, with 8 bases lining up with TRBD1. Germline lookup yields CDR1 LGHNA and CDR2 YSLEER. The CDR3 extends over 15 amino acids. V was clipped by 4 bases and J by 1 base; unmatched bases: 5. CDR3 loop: CASSPRDRWNTEAFF. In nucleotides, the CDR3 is TGCGCCAGCAGCCCCCGGGACAGGTGGAACACTGAAGCTTTCTTT.

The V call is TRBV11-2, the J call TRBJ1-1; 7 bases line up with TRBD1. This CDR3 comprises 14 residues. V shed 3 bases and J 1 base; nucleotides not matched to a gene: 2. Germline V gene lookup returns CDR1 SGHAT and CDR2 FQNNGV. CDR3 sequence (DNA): TGTGCCAGCAGCTTCAGGGGGACGAACACTGAAGCTTTCTTT. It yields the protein CASSFRGTNTEAFF.

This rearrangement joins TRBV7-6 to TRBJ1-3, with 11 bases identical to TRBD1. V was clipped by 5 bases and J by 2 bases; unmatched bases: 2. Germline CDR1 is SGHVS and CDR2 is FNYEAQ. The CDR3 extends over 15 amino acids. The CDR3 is CASSPGQGAGNTIYF. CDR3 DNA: TGTGCCAGCAGCCCGGGACAGGGGGCTGGAAACACCATATATTTT.

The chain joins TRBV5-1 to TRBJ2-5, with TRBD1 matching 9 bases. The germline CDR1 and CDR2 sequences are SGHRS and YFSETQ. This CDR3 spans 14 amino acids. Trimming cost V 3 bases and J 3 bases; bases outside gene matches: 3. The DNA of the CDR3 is TGCGCCAGCAGCTCGGGACAGGGCGAAGAGACCCAGTACTTC. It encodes CASSSGQGEETQYF.

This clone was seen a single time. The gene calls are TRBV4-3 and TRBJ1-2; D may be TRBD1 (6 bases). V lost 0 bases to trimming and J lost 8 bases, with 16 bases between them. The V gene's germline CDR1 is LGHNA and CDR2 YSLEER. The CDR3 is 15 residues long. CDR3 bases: TGCGCCAGCAGCCAAGATTTGGGGGCTTCTTTCGGCTACACCTTC. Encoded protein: CASSQDLGASFGYTF.

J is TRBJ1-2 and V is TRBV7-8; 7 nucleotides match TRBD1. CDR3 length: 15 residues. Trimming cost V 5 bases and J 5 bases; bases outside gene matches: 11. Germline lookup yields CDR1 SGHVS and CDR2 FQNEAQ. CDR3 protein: CASSPTLNRGYGYTF. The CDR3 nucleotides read TGTGCCAGCAGCCCCACTTTGAACAGGGGTTATGGCTACACCTTC.

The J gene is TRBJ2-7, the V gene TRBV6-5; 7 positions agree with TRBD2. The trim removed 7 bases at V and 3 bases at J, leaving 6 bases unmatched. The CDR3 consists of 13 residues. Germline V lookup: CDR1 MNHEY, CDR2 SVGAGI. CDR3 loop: CASINRGDYEQYF. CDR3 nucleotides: TGTGCCAGCATCAACCGGGGGGACTACGAGCAGTACTTC.

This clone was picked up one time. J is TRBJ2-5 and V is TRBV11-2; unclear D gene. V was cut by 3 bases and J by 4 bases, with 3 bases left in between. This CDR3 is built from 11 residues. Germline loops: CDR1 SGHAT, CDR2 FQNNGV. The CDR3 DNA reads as TGTGCCAGCAGCTTCGGAGAGACCCAGTACTTC. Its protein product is CASSFGETQYF.

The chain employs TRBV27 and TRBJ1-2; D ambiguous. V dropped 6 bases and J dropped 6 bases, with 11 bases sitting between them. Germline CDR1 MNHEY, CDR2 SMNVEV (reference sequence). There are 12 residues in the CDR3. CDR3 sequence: CASSSPRDGYTF. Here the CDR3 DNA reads TGTGCCAGCAGCTCCCCCCGAGATGGCTACACCTTC.

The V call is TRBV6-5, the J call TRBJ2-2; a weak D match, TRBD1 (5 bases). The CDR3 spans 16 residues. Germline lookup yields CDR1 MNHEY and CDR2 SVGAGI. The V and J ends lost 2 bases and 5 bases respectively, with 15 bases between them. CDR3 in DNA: TGTGCCAGCAGTTACGTAGCCCAGGGTGGGACCGGGGAGCTGTTTTTT. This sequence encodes CASSYVAQGGTGELFF.

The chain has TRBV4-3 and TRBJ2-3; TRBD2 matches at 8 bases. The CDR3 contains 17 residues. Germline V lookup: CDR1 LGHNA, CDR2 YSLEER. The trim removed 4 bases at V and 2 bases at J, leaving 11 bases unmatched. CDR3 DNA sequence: TGCGCCAGCAGCCGTCACCCGGGGGGGCGGGACACAGATACGCAGTATTTT. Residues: CASSRHPGGRDTDTQYF.

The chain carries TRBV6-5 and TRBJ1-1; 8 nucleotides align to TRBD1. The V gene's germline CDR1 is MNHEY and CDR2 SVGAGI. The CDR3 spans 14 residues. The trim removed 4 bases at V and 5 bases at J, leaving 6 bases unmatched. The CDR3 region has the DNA TGTGCCAGCAGTTCGGGGACAGGATGGACTGAAGCTTTCTTT. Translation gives CASSSGTGWTEAFF.

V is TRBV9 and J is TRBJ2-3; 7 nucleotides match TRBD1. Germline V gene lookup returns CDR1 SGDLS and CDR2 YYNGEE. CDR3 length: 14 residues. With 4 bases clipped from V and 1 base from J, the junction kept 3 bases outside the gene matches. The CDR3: CASSSGQGTDTQYF. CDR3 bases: TGTGCCAGCAGCTCCGGACAGGGCACAGATACGCAGTATTTT.

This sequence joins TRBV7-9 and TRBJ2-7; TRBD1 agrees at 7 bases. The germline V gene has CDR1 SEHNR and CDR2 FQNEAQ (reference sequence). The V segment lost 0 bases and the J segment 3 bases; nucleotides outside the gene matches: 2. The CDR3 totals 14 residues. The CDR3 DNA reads TGTGCCAGCAGCTTAGCGGGACAGTTCTACGAGCAGTACTTC. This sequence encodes CASSLAGQFYEQYF.

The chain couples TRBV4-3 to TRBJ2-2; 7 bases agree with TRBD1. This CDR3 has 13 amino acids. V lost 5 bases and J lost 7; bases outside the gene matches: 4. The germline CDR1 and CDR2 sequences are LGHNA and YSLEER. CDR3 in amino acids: CASSITGVGELFF. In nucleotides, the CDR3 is TGCGCCAGCAGCATCACAGGGGTCGGGGAGCTGTTTTTT.